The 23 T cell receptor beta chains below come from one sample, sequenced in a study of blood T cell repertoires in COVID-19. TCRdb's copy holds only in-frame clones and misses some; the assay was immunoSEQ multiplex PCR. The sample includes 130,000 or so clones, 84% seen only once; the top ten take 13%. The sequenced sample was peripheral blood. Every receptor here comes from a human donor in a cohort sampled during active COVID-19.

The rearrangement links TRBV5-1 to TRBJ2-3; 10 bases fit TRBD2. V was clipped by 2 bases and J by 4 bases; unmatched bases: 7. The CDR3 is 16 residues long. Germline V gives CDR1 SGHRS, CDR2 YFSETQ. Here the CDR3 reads CASSFKRGGSSDTQYF. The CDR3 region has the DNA TGCGCCAGCAGCTTTAAGCGGGGGGGCAGCTCAGATACGCAGTATTTT.

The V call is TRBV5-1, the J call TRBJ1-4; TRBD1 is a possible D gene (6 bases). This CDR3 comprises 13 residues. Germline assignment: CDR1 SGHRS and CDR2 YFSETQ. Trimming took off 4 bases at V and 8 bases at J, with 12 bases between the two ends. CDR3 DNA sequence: TGCGCCAGCAGCCCGGACAGTAGGGAAAAACTGTTTTTT. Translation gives CASSPDSREKLFF.

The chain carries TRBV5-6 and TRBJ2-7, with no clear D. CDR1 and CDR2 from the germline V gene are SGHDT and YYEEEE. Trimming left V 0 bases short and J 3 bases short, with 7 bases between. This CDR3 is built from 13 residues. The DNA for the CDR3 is TGTGCCAGCAGCTTGGGCGGTTACTACGAGCAGTACTTC. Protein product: CASSLGGYYEQYF.

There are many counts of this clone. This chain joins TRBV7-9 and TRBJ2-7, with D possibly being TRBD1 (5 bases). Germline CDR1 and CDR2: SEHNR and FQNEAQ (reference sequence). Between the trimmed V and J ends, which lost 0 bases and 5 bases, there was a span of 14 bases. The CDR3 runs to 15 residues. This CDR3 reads CASSLAQGMMNEQYF. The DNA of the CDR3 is TGTGCCAGCAGCTTAGCGCAGGGTATGATGAACGAGCAGTACTTC.

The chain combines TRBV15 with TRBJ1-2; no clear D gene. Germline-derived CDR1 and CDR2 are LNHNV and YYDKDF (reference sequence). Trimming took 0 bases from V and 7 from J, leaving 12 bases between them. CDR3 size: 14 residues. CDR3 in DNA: TGTGCCACCAGCAGAGATCGGGGAGTAGGTGGCTACACCTTC. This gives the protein CATSRDRGVGGYTF.

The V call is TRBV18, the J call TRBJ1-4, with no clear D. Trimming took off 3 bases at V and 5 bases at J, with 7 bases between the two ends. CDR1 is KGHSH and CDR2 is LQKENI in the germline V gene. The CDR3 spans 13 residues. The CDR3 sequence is CASSPSQNEKLFF. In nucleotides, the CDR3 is TGTGCCAGCTCACCTAGCCAAAATGAAAAACTGTTTTTT.

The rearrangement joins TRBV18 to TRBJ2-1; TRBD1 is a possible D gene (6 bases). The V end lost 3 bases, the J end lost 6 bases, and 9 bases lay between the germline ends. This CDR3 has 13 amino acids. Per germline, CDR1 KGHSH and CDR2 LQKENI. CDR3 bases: TGTGCCAGCTCACCGGGACAACCCAATGAGCAGTTCTTC. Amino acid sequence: CASSPGQPNEQFF. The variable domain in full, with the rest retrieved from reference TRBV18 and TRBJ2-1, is NAGVMQNPRHLVRRRGQEARLRCSPMKGHSHVYWYRQLPEEGLKFMVYLQKENIIDESGMPKERFSAEFPKEGPSILRIQQVVRGDSAAYFCASSPGQPNEQFFGPGTRLTVL.

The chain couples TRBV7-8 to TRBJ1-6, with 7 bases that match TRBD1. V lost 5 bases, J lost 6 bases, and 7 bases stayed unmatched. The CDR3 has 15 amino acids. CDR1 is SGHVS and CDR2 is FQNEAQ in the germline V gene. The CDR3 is CASSPSGQPNSPLHF. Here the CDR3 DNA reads TGTGCCAGCAGCCCGTCGGGACAGCCTAATTCACCCCTCCACTTT.

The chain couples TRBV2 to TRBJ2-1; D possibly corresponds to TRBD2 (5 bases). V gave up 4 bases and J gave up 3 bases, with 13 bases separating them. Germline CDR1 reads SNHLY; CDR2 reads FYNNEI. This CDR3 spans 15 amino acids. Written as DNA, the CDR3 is TGTGCCAGCAGTGCTAACCCGGGGATCTACAATGAGCAGTTCTTC. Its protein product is CASSANPGIYNEQFF.

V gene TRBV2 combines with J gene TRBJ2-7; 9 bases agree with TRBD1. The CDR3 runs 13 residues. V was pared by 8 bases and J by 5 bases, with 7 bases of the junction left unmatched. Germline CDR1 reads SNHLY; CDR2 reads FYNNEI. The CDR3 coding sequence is TGTGCCAGCTCCCGGGACAGGGTTAACGAGCAGTACTTC. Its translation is CASSRDRVNEQYF. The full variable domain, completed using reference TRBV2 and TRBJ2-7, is EPEVTQTPSHQVTQMGQEVILRCVPISNHLYFYWYRQILGQKVEFLVSFYNNEISEKSEIFDDQFSVERPDGSNFTLKIRSTKLEDSAMYFCASSRDRVNEQYFGPGTRLTVT.

In DNA, the CDR3 is TGTGCCATCACCCCCGGACTAGCGGGGGCCCGGGGCGAGCAGTACTTC. This sequence encodes CAITPGLAGARGEQYF. The chain uses TRBV10-3 and TRBJ2-7; the match to TRBD2 covers 13 bases. The germline V gene encodes CDR1 ENHRY and CDR2 SYGVKD. Germline trimming cut 7 bases from V and 6 bases from J; bases unmatched to any gene: 12. The CDR3 covers 16 residues.

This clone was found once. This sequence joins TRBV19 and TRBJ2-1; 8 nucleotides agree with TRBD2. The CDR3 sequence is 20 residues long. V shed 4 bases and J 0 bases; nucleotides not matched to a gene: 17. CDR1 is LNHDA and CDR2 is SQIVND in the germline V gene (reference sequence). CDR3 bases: TGTGCCAGTAGTAACCGCCGTGGAGCGGGGGCCCTCTTCTCCTACAATGAGCAGTTCTTC. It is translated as CASSNRRGAGALFSYNEQFF.

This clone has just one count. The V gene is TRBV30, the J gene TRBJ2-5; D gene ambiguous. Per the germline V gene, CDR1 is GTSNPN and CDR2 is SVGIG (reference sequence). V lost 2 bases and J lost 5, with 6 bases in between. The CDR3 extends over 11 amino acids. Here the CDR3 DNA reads TGTGCCTGGAGTCCCCGGGAGACCCAGTACTTC. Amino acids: CAWSPRETQYF.

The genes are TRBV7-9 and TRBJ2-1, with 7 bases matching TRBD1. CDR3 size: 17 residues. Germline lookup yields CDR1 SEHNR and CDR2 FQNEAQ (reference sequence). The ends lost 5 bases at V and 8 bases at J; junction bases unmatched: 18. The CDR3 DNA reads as TGTGCCAGCAGCCCCATGCCCCGAAGACAGGGAATAGATGAGCAGTTCTTC. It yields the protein CASSPMPRRQGIDEQFF.

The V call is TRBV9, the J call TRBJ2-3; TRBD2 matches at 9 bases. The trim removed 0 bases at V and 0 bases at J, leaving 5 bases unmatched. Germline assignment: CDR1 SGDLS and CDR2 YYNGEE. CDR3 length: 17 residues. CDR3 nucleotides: TGTGCCAGCAGCGTAGAGGGCGGGGGGGATAGCACAGATACGCAGTATTTT. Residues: CASSVEGGGDSTDTQYF.

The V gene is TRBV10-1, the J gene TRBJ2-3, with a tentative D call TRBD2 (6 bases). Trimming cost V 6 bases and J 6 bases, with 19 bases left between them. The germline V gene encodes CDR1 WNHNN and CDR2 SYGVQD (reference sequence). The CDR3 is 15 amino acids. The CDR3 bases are TGCGCCAGCAGCCTGGACTCCCCGGCGGGGGATACGCAGTATTTT. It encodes CASSLDSPAGDTQYF.

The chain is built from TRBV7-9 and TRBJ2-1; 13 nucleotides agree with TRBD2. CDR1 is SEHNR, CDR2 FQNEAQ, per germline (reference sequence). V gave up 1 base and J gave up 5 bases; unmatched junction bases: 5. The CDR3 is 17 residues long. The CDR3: CASSLDGLAGENNEQFF. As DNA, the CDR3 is TGTGCCAGCAGCTTAGATGGACTAGCGGGGGAAAACAATGAGCAGTTCTTC.

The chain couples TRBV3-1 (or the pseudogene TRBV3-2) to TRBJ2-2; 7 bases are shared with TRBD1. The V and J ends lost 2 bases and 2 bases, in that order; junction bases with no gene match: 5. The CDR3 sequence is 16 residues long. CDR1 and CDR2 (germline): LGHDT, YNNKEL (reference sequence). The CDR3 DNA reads TGTGCCAGCAGCCAAAGAGGGGGCCTCAACACCGGGGAGCTGTTTTTT. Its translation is CASSQRGGLNTGELFF.

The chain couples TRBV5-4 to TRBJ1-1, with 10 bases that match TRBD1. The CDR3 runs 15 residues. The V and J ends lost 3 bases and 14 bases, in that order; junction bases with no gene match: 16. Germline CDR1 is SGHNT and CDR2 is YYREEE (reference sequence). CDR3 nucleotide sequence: TGTGCCAGCAGCTCATGGGCAAAGACAGGGGGCTTAGAGTTCTTT. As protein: CASSSWAKTGGLEFF.

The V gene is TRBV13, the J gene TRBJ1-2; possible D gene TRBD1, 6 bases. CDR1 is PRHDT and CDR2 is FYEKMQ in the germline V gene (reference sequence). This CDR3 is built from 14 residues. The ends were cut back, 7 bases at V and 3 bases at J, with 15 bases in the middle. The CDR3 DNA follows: TGTGCCAGCATGATGCAGGGGCGGTACTATGGCTACACCTTC. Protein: CASMMQGRYYGYTF.

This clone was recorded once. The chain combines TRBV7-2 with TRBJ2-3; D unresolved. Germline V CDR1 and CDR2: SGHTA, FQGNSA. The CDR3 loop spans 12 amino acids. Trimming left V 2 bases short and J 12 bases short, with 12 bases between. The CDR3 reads CASSLLRLPQYF. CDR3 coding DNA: TGTGCCAGCAGCTTACTCAGGTTACCCCAGTATTTT. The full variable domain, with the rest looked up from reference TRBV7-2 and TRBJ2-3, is GAGVSQSPSNKVTEKGKDVELRCDPISGHTALYWYRQSLGQGLEFLIYFQGNSAPDKSGLPSDRFSAERTGGSVSTLTIQRTQQEDSAVYLCASSLLRLPQYFGPGTRLTVL.

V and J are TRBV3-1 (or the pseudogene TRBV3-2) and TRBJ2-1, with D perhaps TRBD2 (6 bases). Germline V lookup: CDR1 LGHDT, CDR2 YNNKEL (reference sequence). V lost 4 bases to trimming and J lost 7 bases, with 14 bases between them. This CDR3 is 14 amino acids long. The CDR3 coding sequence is TGTGCCAGCAGCCCTAGCGTACAACAAAATGAGCAGTTCTTC. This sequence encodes CASSPSVQQNEQFF.

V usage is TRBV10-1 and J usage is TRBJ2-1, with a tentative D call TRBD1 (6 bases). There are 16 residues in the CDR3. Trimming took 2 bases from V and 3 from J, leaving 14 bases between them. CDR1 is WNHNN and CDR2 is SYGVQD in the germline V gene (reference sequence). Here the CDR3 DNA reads TGCGCCAGCAGTGAGCAACAGGGCGGCCTCTACAATGAGCAGTTCTTC. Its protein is CASSEQQGGLYNEQFF.